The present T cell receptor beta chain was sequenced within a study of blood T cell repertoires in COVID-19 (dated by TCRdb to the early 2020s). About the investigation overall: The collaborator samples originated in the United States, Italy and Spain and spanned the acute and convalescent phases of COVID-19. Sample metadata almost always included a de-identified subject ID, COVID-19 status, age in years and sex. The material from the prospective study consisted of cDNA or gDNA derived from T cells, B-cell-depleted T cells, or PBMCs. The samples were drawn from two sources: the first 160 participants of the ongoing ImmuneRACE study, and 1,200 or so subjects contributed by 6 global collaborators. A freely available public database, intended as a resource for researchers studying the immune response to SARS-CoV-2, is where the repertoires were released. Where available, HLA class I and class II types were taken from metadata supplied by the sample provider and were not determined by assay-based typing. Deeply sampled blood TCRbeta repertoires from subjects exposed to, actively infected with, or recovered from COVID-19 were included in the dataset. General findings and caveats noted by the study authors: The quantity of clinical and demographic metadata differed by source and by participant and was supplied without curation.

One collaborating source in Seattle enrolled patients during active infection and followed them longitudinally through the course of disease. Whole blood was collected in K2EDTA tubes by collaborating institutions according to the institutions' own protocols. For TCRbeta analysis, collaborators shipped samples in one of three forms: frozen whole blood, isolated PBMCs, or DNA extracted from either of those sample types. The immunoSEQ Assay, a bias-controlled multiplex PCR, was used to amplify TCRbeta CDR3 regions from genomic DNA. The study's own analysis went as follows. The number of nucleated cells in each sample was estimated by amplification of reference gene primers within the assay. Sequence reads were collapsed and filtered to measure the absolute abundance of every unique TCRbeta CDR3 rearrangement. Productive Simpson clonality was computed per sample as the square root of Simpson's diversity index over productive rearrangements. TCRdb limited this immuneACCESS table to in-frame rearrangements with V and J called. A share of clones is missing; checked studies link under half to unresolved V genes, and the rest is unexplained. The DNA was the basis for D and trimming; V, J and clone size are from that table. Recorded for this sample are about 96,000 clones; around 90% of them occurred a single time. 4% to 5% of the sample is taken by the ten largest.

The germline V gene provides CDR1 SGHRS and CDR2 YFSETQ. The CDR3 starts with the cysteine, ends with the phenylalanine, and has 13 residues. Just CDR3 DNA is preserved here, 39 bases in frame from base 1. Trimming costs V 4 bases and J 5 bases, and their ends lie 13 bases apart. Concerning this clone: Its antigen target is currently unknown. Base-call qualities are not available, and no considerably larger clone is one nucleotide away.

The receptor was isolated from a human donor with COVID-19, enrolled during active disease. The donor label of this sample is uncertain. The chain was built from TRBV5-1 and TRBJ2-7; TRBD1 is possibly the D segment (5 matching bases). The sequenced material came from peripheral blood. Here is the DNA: TGCGCCAGCAGCACCCTTGTAGGGGACGAGCAGTACTTC. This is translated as CASSTLVGDEQYF.